Listed here are 16 T cell receptor beta chains from one sample, sequenced in a study of CD8+CD57+ T cells in acquired aplastic anemia. Flow cytometry had shown expanded CD8+CD57+ cells in the patients chosen for sequencing. TCR beta VDJ combinations and CDR3 sequences were profiled from genomic DNA. MiXCR was run by TCRdb on the reads, yielding one entry per CDR3 protein. The sample yields roughly 500,000 distinct CDR3 sequences, around a third seen once. Source material: sorted CD4+, CD8+, or CD8+CD57+ T cells (not recorded which) from PBMCs. The receptors stem from a human donor with aplastic anemia.

The chain joins TRBV6-5 to TRBJ2-7; 9 positions match TRBD2. The CDR3 runs 16 residues. Germline lookup yields CDR1 MNHEY and CDR2 SVGAGI. J gave up 3 bases and V 3 bases, and 9 bases lay outside the gene matches. CDR3 amino acids: CASSYRRFSGSYEQYF. The CDR3 nucleotides read TGTGCCAGCAGTTATCGTCGGTTTAGCGGGAGCTACGAGCAGTACTTC.

This clonotype was recorded at least ten times. The chain uses TRBV2 and TRBJ2-3; D is unresolved. CDR3 length: 13 residues. Trimming removed 1 base from V and 7 bases from J, with 9 bases in between. The V gene's germline CDR1 is SNHLY and CDR2 FYNNEI. CDR3 sequence (DNA): TGTGCCAGCAGTGAAGGGCAGCGCAATACGCAGTATTTT. Translation gives CASSEGQRNTQYF.

On this clonotype: One base away lies a much larger clone, so this may be a sequencing read error. This chain joins TRBV24-1 and TRBJ2-1, with 8 positions matching TRBD2. The J call may not be correct, given that the DNA end is closer to TRBJ2-7. This CDR3 has 17 amino acids. Germline V CDR1 and CDR2: KGHDR, SFDVKD. CDR3 residues: CATSDAMTSVTYNEQYF. The CDR3 bases are TGTGCCACCAGTGATGCTATGACTAGCGTTACCTACAATGAGCAGTACTTC.

This clonotype was recorded many times. The chain recombines TRBV20-1 with TRBJ1-5; weak D call: TRBD1 (5 bases). The CDR3 consists of 15 residues. Germline assignment: CDR1 DFQATT and CDR2 SNEGSKA (reference sequence). V was clipped by 0 bases and J by 7 bases, with 16 bases between them. The CDR3 nucleotides are TGCAGTGCTAGAGACCATACCGCTGAGGGGCAGCCCCAGCATTTT. Residues: CSARDHTAEGQPQHF.

Notes on this clonotype: A much larger clone differs from this one at a single base, so this may be a read error. This chain uses TRBV20-1 with TRBJ1-2; 7 bases map to TRBD1. J was trimmed by 5 bases and V by 2 bases; bases with no gene match: 11. The length of the CDR3 is 15 residues. Germline-derived CDR1 and CDR2 are DFQATT and SNEGSKA (reference sequence). DNA for the CDR3: TGCAGTGCTAGAATAGGACAGGAGAGAATTTATGGCTACACCTTC. It is translated as CSARIGQERIYGYTF.

In its sample, this clonotype was seen many times. The V and J genes are TRBV7-2 and TRBJ2-7; D is perhaps TRBD2 (5 bases). The CDR3 covers 16 residues. Germline CDR1 and CDR2: SGHTA and FQGNSA. V gave up 0 bases and J gave up 3 bases, with 15 bases separating them. The CDR3 bases are TGTGCCAGCAGCTTAGCGCGGCTAGCTGGGATCTACGAGCAGTACTTC. Translating it yields CASSLARLAGIYEQYF.

Comments on this clonotype: A much larger clone lies a single base off, so this may be a read error. CDR3 in amino acids: CASSPLGNTEALF. For the CDR3, the DNA is TGTGCCAGCAGCCCCTTAGGGAACACTGAAGCTCTCTTT. V gene TRBV10-3 combines with J gene TRBJ1-1; D ambiguous. Germline V CDR1 and CDR2: ENHRY, SYGVKD. The CDR3 is 13 amino acids.

The rearrangement uses TRBV6-1 and TRBJ1-2, with D possibly matching TRBD1 (5 bases). Germline V lookup: CDR1 MNHNS, CDR2 SASEGT. CDR3 length: 11 amino acids. Trimming removed 10 bases at V and 6 bases at J, with 12 bases between. CDR3 loop: CAIMAGNGYTF. In DNA form, the CDR3 reads TGTGCCATCATGGCAGGGAATGGCTACACCTTC.

This chain uses TRBV19 with TRBJ1-2, with D hard to call. The CDR3 is 15 amino acids. From germline, CDR1 is LNHDA and CDR2 SQIVND (reference sequence). The V end was cut by 1 base, the J end by 4 bases, with 13 bases between. The CDR3 sequence is CASSIGRGRTYGYTF. As DNA, the CDR3 is TGTGCCAGTAGTATAGGGCGAGGACGGACCTATGGCTACACCTTC.

This clonotype was counted a few times. The chain joins TRBV9 to TRBJ2-3; D possibly corresponds to TRBD2 (6 bases). CDR1 SGDLS and CDR2 YYNGEE come from the germline V gene. Trimming took off 0 bases at V and 0 bases at J, with 14 bases between the two ends. The CDR3 is 17 amino acids. CDR3 DNA: TGTGCCAGCAGCGTAGTCCGTGGTAGCGGAAGCACAGATACGCAGTATTTT. It specifies CASSVVRGSGSTDTQYF.

This clonotype was found a few times. A much larger clone sits a single nucleotide away, making a read error possible. This CDR3 fails to terminate in the conserved phenylalanine or tryptophan, so it likely reflects a read error. This rearrangement joins TRBV24-1 to TRBJ1-2; 7 nucleotides agree with TRBD1. Germline V gene lookup returns CDR1 KGHDR and CDR2 SFDVKD. Germline trimming cut 0 bases from V and 3 bases from J; bases unmatched to any gene: 0. This CDR3 has 14 amino acids. CDR3 amino acids: CATSDLDRDYGYTL. As DNA, the CDR3 is TGTGCCACCAGTGATTTGGACAGGGACTATGGCTACACCCTC.

This clonotype was seen at least ten times. The gene calls are TRBV13 and TRBJ2-7; D is perhaps TRBD2 (6 bases). Germline-derived CDR1 and CDR2 are PRHDT and FYEKMQ (reference sequence). V lost 3 bases and J lost 4, with 7 bases in between. CDR3 length equals 12 residues. The CDR3 bases are TGTGCCAGCAGCTTTGCGGGGTACGAGCAGTACTTC. Translating gives CASSFAGYEQYF.

This chain joins TRBV20-1 and TRBJ1-1; D uncertain. The CDR3 contains 14 residues. Germline loops: CDR1 DFQATT, CDR2 SNEGSKA (reference sequence). The V end was cut by 0 bases, the J end by 0 bases, with 8 bases between. CDR3 in amino acids: CSAREQIMNTEAFF. The CDR3 DNA sequence: TGCAGTGCTAGAGAACAGATCATGAACACTGAAGCTTTCTTT.

The V call is TRBV10-3, the J call TRBJ2-1; possible D gene TRBD2, 6 bases. The CDR3 is 17 residues long. The V and J ends lost 10 bases and 0 bases respectively, with 22 bases between them. In germline, CDR1 is ENHRY, CDR2 SYGVKD. Here the CDR3 reads CASRTGSGRSSYNEQFF. The DNA of the CDR3 is TGTGCCAGCAGGACGGGTAGCGGTCGATCCTCCTACAATGAGCAGTTCTTC.

This chain uses TRBV6-2 or TRBV6-3 with TRBJ1-1; no clear D. Germline V gene lookup returns CDR1 MNHEY and CDR2 SVGEGT. The CDR3 sequence is 14 residues long. V was shortened by 6 bases and J by 11 bases, with 22 bases between the two germline ends. CDR3 sequence (DNA): TGTGCCAGCAGGCGGGTCGGGCAGGACCAGAGGGCTTTCTTT. This encodes CASRRVGQDQRAFF.

The sample holds many counts of this clonotype. The V call is TRBV19, the J call TRBJ1-2; no clear D. The CDR3 totals 11 residues. The V end lost 5 bases, the J end lost 4 bases, and 5 bases lay between the germline ends. The germline gives CDR1 LNHDA, CDR2 SQIVND (reference sequence). CDR3 coding DNA: TGTGCCAGTAGTGCATTCTATGGCTACACCTTC. Translation: CASSAFYGYTF.